The T cell receptor (beta chain) described here comes from a study of human T cells and chemical hapten exposure. Study-level information: After 6 days, upper back 0.01% DPC patch tests were scored.

V lost 1 base to trimming and J lost 4 bases, with 10 bases between them. The CDR3 extends over 14 amino acids. Germline V gives CDR1 MNHNS, CDR2 SASEGT. This clonotype has a handful of counts. Documented time point: patch test 3, about 24 weeks after DPC sensitization. The treatment here: therapeutic diphenylcyclopropenone sensitization with weekly scalp DPC. Non-pregnant alopecia patients aged 18 to 70, suitable for DPC therapy. TCRdb reprocessed the RACE reads with MiXCR, giving one entry per CDR3 protein. The sample includes fewer than 200,000 distinct CDR3 sequences, roughly 25% seen only once; the top ten take roughly 2.2%.

The sequence came from a woman between 18 and 29 years old with alopecia areata. Some clones in this sample may be carry-over from other donors' samples. The chain carries TRBV6-1 and TRBJ1-2; TRBD1 is a possible D gene (6 bases). This sample comprised whole blood, obtained in connection with sensitization to the hapten diphenylcyclopropenone (DPC). CDR3 sequence reads: CASSEEQGPYGYTF. DNA of the CDR3: TGTGCCAGCAGTGAAGAACAGGGCCCCTATGGCTACACCTTC.